This T cell receptor (beta chain) was profiled in a study of regulatory T cells in long-lasting Graves disease. Study details: Graves' cases, newly diagnosed, had used antithyroid drugs under 3 months. The study's findings and limits: The small sample size may have reduced accuracy.

Noted time point: newly diagnosed GD, antithyroid drugs for less than 3 months. Extracted RNA from PBMCs served as the source of the TCR library. This clonotype was counted ten times or more. Antigen specificity is unknown. The authors built TCR beta libraries using iRepertoire HTBI primers and Arm-PCR of CDR3 regions. TCRdb fed the multiplex PCR reads into MiXCR, producing one record per CDR3 protein. The sample includes roughly 400,000 distinct CDR3 sequences, over 15% of them seen just once. This sample was also put to use in a study of T cells in Graves' hyperthyroidism and ophthalmopathy. That source adds: From stable hyperthyroidism, ophthalmopathy was set apart by a 13 V-J model.

The TCR comes from a woman aged 18-29 years with Graves disease. This specimen consisted of peripheral blood mononuclear cells (PBMCs), obtained at new diagnosis, from a patient treated with antithyroid drugs.

The CDR3: CASSLLGTGDQPQHF. The CDR3 DNA reads TGTGCCAGCAGTTTATTAGGGACAGGGGATCAGCCCCAGCATTTT. The rearrangement links TRBV28 to TRBJ1-5; TRBD1 matches 10 bases. Looked up from germline, CDR1 is MDHEN and CDR2 is SYDVKM. The junction had 2 bases not matched to a gene; V was cut back by 1 base and J by 5 bases. The CDR3 is 15 residues long. Filled out from reference TRBV28 and TRBJ1-5, the complete variable domain reads DVKVTQSSRYLVKRTGEKVFLECVQDMDHENMFWYRQDPGLGLRLIYFSYDVKMKEKGDIPEGYSVSREKKERFSLILESASTNQTSMYLCASSLLGTGDQPQHFGDGTRLSIL.